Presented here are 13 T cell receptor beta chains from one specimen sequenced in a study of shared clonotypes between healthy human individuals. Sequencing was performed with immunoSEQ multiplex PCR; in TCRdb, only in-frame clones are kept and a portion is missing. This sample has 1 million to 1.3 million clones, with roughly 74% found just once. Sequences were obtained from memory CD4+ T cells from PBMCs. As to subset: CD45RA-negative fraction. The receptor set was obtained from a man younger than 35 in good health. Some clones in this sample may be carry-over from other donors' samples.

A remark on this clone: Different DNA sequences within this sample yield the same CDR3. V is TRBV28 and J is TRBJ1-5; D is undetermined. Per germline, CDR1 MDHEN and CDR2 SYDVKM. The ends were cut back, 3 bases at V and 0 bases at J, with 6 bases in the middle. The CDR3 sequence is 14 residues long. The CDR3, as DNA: TGTGCCAGCAGTTTTTGGGGTAGCAATCAGCCCCAGCATTTT. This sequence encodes CASSFWGSNQPQHF.

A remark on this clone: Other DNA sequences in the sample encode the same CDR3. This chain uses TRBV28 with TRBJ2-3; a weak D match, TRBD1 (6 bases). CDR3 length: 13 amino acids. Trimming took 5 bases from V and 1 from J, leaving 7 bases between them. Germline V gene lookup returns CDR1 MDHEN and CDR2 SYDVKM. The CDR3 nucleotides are TGTGCCAGCAGTCCAGGGGGCACAGATACGCAGTATTTT. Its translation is CASSPGGTDTQYF. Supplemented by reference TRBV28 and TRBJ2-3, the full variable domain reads DVKVTQSSRYLVKRTGEKVFLECVQDMDHENMFWYRQDPGLGLRLIYFSYDVKMKEKGDIPEGYSVSREKKERFSLILESASTNQTSMYLCASSPGGTDTQYFGPGTRLTVL.

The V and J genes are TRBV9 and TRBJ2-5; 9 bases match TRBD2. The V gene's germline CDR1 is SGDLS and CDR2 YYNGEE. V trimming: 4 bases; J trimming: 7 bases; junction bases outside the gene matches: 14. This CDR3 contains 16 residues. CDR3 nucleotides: TGTGCCAGCAGCCCCTCGGGACTAGCCGTAAGTTCGACCCAGTACTTC. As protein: CASSPSGLAVSSTQYF.

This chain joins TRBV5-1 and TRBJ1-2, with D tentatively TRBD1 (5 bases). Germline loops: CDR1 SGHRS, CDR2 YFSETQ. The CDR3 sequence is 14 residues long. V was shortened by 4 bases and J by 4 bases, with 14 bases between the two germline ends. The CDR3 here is CASSPGPGPYGYTF. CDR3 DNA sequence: TGCGCCAGCAGCCCGGGGCCGGGGCCCTATGGCTACACCTTC.

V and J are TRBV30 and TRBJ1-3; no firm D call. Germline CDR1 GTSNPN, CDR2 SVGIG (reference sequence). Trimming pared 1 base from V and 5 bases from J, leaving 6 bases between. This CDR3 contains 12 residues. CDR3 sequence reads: CAWSAERNTIYF. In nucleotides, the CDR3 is TGTGCCTGGAGTGCGGAAAGAAACACCATATATTTT.

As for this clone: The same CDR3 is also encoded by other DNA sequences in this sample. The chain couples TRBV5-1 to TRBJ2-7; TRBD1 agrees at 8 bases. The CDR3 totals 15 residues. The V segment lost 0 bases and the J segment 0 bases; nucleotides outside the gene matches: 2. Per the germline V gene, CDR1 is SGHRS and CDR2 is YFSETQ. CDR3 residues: CASSLGQGSSYEQYF. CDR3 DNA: TGCGCCAGCAGCTTGGGACAGGGGAGCTCCTACGAGCAGTACTTC. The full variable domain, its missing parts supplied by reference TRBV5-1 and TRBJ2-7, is KAGVTQTPRYLIKTRGQQVTLSCSPISGHRSVSWYQQTPGQGLQFLFEYFSETQRNKGNFPGRFSGRQFSNSRSEMNVSTLELGDSALYLCASSLGQGSSYEQYFGPGTRLTVT.

CDR3 residues: CASSPGTRRVTQYF. The CDR3 DNA reads as TGTGCCAGCAGCCCCGGGACTAGGCGGGTTACGCAGTATTTT. The chain couples TRBV11-2 to TRBJ2-3, with 8 bases matching TRBD2. This CDR3 contains 14 residues. V lost 5 bases to trimming and J lost 8 bases; unmatched junction nucleotides: 9. Germline CDR1 is SGHAT and CDR2 is FQNNGV.

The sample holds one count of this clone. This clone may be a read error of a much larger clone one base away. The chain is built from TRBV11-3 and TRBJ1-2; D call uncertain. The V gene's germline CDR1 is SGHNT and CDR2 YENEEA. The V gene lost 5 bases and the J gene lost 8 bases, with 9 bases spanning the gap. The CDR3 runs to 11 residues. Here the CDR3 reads CASSQLAGYTF. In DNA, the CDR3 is TGTGCCAGCAGCCAGTTGGCGGGCTACACCTTC.

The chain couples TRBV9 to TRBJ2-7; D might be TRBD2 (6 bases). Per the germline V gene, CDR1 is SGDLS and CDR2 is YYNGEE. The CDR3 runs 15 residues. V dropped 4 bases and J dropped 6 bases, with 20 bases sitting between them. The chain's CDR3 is CASSSMTEGLSEQYF. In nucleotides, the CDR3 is TGTGCCAGCAGCTCGATGACGGAGGGGCTGTCCGAGCAGTACTTC.

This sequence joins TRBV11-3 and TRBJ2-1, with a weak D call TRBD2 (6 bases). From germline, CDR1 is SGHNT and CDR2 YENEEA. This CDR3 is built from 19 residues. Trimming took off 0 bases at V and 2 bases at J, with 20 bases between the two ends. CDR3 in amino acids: CASSLDVNRAGPAYNEQFF. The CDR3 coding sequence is TGTGCCAGCAGCTTAGATGTGAATCGGGCGGGACCGGCCTACAATGAGCAGTTCTTC. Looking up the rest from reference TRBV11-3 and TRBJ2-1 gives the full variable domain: EAGVVQSPRYKIIEKKQPVAFWCNPISGHNTLYWYLQNLGQGPELLIRYENEEAVDDSQLPKDRFSAERLKGVDSTLKIQPAELGDSAVYLCASSLDVNRAGPAYNEQFFGPGTRLTVL.

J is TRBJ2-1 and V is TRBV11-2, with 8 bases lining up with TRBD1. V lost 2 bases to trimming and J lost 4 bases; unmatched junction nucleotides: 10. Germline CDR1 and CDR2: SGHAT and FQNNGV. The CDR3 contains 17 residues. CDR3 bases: TGTGCCAGCAGCTTATTGGTAACAGGGGGTTTGTACAATGAGCAGTTCTTC. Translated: CASSLLVTGGLYNEQFF.

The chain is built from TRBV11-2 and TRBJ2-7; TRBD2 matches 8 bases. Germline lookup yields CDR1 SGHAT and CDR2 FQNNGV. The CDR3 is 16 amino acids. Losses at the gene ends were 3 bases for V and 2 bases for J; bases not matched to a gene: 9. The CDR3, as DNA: TGTGCCAGCAGCTTTCTTAGCGGGGCCCGTCCCTACGAGCAGTACTTC. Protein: CASSFLSGARPYEQYF.

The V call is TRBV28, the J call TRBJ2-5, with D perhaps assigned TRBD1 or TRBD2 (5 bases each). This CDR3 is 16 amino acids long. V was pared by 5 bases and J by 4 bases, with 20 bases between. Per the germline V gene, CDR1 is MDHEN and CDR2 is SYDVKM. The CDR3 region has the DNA TGTGCCAGCAGTGCTCCAGGGACGGGCCGGGGAGAGACCCAGTACTTC. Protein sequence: CASSAPGTGRGETQYF. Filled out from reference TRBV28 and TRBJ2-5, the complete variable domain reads DVKVTQSSRYLVKRTGEKVFLECVQDMDHENMFWYRQDPGLGLRLIYFSYDVKMKEKGDIPEGYSVSREKKERFSLILESASTNQTSMYLCASSAPGTGRGETQYFGPGTRLLVL.